Listed here is a single TCR beta chain. The clone's antigen remains unknown. Qualities for individual bases were not recorded, and no much larger clone is one base off. V drops 10 bases and J drops 3 bases, leaving 24 bases in between. The germline V gene yields MDHEN for CDR1 and SYDVKM for CDR2. The CDR3 runs 16 residues from the cysteine to the phenylalanine. The read is trimmed to its CDR3 DNA, 48 bases read in frame from base 1. The sample comes from a study of shared clonotypes between healthy human individuals (dated by TCRdb to the early 2020s). In the study overall: A couple of women and a few men aged 18 to 49 years were included in the cohort. For each donor, CD4 naive and CD4 memory were each given three plates, CD8 naive was given two plates, and CD8 memory was given one plate. Between about 0.85 and 9.5 billion PBMCs per donor were obtained by leukapheresis. To estimate repertoire size and how much clonotypes are shared between individuals, the study performed deep sequencing of blood TCR repertoires from about 5 healthy adults. Libraries were prepared and TCR repertoires were sequenced by different laboratories using diverse techniques, in order to increase sequencing depth and limit assay-specific biases. The study at large found these results: Pairwise subsampling indicated that sequencing depth was expected to affect the degree of clonotype sharing among donors. Because the study included a small number of donors, the genetic and exposure-history diversity represented was limited. Sharing across several donors was observed for around 5% of naive CD4, under 4% of naive CD8, 2% to 2.5% of memory CD4, and over 0.3% of memory CD8 clonotypes. Incomplete sequencing was indicated by rarefaction of sorted-subset datasets, despite the large sequencing depth. Sampling was restricted to blood, and TCR repertoires in tissues likely differ from the TCR repertoires found in blood. Higher generation probabilities were observed for clonotypes shared by all four sorted-subset donors than for non-shared clonotypes. Naive subsets generally had larger estimated clonotype richness than memory subsets.

Healthy HIV-negative adults with no recently reported acute infections or vaccinations were included as donors. Every donor was a Caucasian adult living in Nashville, Tennessee, USA. CD4+ T cells were enriched by magnetic negative selection, after which naive cells were positively selected on CD45RA and the negative fraction was taken as the memory subset. Blood was collected by leukapheresis, and PBMCs were isolated by Ficoll-Histopaque density gradient centrifugation and then cryopreserved in liquid nitrogen vapor phase. Analytical flow cytometry was used to check the purity and quantity of each magnetically sorted T cell population. Genomic DNA was isolated from every sorted fraction and measured by UV absorbance on a Nanodrop 2000c. Using the deep immunoSEQ assay, TCR CDR3 regions were amplified from genomic DNA by multiplex PCR. Genomic DNA extracted from each cell subset was distributed evenly over all wells of several immunoSEQ 96-well plates, and each plate served as one replicate. For sorted subsets, 200 ng of genomic DNA, equivalent to 25,000 to 35,000 T cell genomes, went into each replicate PCR. Purified libraries were quantified with a Qubit 3.0 fluorometer, sized on a Bioanalyzer 2100, and re-quantified with the KAPA Library Quantification kit. Every immunoSEQ 96-well plate was sequenced on a dedicated single-read 150-cycle Illumina NextSeq 550 flow cell. The authors processed their data as follows. The immunoSEQ output contained only junctional sequences without quality scores, so filtering could not match that applied to full-length reads. To assign V/J genes and CDR3, sequences were annotated against IMGT germline references using PyIR, a Python wrapper for IgBLAST v1.9. Reads were filtered out if the reads had weak V/J assignments (E-value above 1e-6), no CDR3, stop codons, out-of-frame junctions, or ambiguous translated residues. A V3J clonotype was defined by an identical inferred V gene, J gene, and CDR3 amino acid sequence. The percentage overlap between two repertoires was calculated by dividing the number of shared unique clonotypes by the size of the smaller repertoire. Three approaches were used to assess repertoire richness: RTK rarefaction, the Chao1 estimator, and Recon v2.1 estimates of unobserved clonotypes. Generation probabilities for all TCRbeta clonotypes obtained by the gDNA method from a few donors were computed using OLGA. Sourced from immuneACCESS, this table was stored by TCRdb with only in-frame sequences that have V and J called. A share of the clones is absent; for the studies checked, an unresolved V gene accounts for under half, and the remainder has no known explanation. That table furnishes V, J and clone size, whereas the DNA furnished D and trimming. The sample records about 2.3 million clones, 85% to 95% of which are singletons. The ten largest make up approximately 0.4% of the sample.

The specimen was naive CD4+ T cells from PBMCs. Taken with the paper, the label for cell subset or site translates to: CD45RA+ positively selected. This clonotype was sampled from a man younger than 35 in good health. Some clones in this sample may be carry-over from other donors' samples. This receptor chain uses TRBV28 and TRBJ1-2; TRBD1 might be the D gene, on 6 matching bases. The DNA is TGTGCCACAGCCTACACCCGACAACAGGGAGACTATGGCTACACCTTC. Its translation reads: CATAYTRQQGDYGYTF.